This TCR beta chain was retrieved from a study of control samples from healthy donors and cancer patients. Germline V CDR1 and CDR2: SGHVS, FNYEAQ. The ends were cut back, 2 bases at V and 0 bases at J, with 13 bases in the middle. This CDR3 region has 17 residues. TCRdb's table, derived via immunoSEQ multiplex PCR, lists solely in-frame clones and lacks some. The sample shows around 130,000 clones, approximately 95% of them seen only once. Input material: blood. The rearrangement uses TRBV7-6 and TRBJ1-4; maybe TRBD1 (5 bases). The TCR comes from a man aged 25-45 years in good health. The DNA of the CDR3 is TGTGCCAGCAGCTTACCAAGGGACGGATCAACTAATGAAAAACTGTTTTTT. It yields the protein CASSLPRDGSTNEKLFF.